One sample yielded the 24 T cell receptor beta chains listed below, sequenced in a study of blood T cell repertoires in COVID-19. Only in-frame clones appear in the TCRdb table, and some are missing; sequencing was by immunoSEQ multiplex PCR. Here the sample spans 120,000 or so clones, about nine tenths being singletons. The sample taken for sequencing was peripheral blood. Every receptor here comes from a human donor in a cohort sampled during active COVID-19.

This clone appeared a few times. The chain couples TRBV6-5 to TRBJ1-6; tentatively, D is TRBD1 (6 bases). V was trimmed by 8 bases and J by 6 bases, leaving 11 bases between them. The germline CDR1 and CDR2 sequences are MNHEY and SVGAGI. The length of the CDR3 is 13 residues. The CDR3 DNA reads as TGTGCCAGCGGGGACAACCTTAATTCACCCCTCCACTTT. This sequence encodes CASGDNLNSPLHF.

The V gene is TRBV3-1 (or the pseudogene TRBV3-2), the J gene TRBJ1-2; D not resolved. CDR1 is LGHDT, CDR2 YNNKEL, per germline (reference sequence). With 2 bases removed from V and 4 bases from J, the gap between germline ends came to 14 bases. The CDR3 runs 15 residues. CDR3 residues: CASSQRTAVSYGYTF. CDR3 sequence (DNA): TGTGCCAGCAGCCAACGAACCGCAGTTTCCTATGGCTACACCTTC.

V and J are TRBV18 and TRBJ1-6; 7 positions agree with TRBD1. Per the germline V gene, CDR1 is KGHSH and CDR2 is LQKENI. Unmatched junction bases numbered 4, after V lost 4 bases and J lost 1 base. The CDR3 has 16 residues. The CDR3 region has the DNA TGTGCCAGCTCACTACAGGGGAGGTCCTATAATTCACCCCTCCACTTT. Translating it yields CASSLQGRSYNSPLHF.

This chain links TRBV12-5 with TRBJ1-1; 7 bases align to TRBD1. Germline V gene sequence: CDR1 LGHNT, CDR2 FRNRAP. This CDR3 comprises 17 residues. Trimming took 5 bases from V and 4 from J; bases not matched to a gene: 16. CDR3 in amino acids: CASGTRKVGQPITEAFF. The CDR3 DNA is TGTGCTAGTGGTACACGTAAGGTGGGACAGCCGATCACTGAAGCTTTCTTT.

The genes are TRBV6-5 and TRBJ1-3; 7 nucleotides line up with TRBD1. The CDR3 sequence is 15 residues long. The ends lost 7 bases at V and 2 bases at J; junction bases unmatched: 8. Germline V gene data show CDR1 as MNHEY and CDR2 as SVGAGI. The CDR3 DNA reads TGTGCCAGCACCGTTGGACAGGACCCTGGAAACACCATATATTTT. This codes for CASTVGQDPGNTIYF.

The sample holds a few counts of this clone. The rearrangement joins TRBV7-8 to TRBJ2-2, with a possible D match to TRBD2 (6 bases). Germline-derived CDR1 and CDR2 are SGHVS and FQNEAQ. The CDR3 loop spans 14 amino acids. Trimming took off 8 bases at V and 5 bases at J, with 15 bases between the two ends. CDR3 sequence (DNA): TGTGCCAGCTCCCCTCGGAGGGTTACCGGGGAGCTGTTTTTT. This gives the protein CASSPRRVTGELFF.

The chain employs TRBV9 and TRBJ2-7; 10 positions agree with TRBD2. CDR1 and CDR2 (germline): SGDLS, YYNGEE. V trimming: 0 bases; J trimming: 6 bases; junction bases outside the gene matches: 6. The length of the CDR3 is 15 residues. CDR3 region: CASSVAASGSSEQYF. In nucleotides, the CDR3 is TGTGCCAGCAGCGTAGCGGCTAGCGGGAGCAGCGAGCAGTACTTC.

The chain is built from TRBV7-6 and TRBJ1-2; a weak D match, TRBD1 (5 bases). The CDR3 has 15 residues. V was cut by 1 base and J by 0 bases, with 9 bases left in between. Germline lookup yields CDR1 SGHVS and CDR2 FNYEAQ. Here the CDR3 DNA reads TGTGCCAGCAGCTTAGGACAGAACGCTAACTATGGCTACACCTTC. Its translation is CASSLGQNANYGYTF.

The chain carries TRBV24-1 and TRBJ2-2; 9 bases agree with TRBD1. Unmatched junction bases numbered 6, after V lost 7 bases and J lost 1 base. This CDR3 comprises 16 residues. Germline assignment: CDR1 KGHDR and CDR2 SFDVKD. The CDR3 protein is CATRPPGQGNTGELFF. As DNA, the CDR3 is TGTGCCACCAGACCTCCGGGACAGGGGAACACCGGGGAGCTGTTTTTT.

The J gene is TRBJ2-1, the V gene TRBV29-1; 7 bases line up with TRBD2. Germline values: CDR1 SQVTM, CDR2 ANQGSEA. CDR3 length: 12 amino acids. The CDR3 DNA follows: TGCAGTTCTCTAGCGGATGACAATGAGCAGTTCTTC. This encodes CSSLADDNEQFF.

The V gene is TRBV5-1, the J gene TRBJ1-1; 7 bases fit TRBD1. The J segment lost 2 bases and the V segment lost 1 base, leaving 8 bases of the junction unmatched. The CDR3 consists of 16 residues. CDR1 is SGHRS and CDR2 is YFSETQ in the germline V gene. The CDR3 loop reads CASSLWGTDPNTEAFF. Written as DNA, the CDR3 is TGCGCCAGCAGCTTGTGGGGGACAGACCCAAACACTGAAGCTTTCTTT. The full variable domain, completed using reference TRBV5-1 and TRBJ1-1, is KAGVTQTPRYLIKTRGQQVTLSCSPISGHRSVSWYQQTPGQGLQFLFEYFSETQRNKGNFPGRFSGRQFSNSRSEMNVSTLELGDSALYLCASSLWGTDPNTEAFFGQGTRLTVV.

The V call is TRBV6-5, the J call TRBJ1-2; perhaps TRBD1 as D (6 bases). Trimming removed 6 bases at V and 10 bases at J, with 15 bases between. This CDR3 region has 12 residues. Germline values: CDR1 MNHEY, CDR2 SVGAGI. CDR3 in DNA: TGTGCCAGCAGGAAGGACAGCCATGTCTACACCTTC. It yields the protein CASRKDSHVYTF.

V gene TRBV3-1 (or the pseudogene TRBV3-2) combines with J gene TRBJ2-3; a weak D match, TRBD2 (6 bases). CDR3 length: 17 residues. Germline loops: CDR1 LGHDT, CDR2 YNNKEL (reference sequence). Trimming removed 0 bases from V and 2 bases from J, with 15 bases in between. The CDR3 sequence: CASSQDLSGWDTDTQYF. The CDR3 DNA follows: TGTGCCAGCAGCCAAGATCTGAGCGGGTGGGACACAGATACGCAGTATTTT.

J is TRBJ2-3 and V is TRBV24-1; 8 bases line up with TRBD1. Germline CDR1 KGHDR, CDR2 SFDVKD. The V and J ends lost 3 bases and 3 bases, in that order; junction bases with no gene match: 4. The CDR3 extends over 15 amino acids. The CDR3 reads CATSDPRGRTDTQYF. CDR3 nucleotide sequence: TGTGCCACCAGTGATCCCAGGGGGCGGACAGATACGCAGTATTTT.

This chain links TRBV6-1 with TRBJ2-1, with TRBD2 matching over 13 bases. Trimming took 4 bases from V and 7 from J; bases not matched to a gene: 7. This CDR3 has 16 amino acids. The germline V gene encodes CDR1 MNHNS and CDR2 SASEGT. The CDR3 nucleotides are TGTGCCAGCAGTGTCCTACTAGCGGGAGGGTTTAATGAGCAGTTCTTC. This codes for CASSVLLAGGFNEQFF.

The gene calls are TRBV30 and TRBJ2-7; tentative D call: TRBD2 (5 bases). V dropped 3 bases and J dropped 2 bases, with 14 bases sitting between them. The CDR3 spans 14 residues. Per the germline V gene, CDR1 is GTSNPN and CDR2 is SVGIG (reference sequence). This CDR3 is CAWRTGSDTYEQYF. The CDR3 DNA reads TGTGCCTGGAGGACGGGGTCTGATACCTACGAGCAGTACTTC.

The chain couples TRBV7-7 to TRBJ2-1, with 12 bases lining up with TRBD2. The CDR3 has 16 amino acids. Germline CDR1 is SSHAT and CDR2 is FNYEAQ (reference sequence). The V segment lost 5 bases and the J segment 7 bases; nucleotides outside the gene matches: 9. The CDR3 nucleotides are TGTGCCAGCAGCCCTCTAGCGGGAGGGCCCTCGAATGAGCAGTTCTTC. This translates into CASSPLAGGPSNEQFF.

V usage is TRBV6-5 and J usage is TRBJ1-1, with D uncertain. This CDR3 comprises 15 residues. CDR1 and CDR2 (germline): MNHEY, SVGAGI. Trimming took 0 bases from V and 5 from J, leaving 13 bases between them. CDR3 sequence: CASSYSKRAETEAFF. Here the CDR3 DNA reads TGTGCCAGCAGTTACTCGAAGCGGGCGGAAACTGAAGCTTTCTTT.

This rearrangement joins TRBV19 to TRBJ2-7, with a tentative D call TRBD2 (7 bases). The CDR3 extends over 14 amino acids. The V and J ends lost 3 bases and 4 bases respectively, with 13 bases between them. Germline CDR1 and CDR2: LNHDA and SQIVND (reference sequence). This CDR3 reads CASSMGGGLYEQYF. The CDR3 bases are TGTGCCAGTAGTATGGGGGGGGGCCTGTACGAGCAGTACTTC.

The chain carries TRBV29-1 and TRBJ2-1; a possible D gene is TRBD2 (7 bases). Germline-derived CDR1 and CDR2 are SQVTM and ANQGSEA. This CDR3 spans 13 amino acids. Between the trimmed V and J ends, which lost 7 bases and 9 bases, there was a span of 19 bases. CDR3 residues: CSGRLEGEGEQFF. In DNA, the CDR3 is TGCAGCGGCAGACTAGAGGGGGAGGGTGAGCAGTTCTTC.

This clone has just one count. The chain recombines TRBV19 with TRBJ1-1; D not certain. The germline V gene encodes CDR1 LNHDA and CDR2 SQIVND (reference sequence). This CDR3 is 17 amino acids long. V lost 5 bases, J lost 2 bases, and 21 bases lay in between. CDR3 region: CASSAPPGGFANTEAFF. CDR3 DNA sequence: TGTGCCAGTAGTGCTCCCCCCGGAGGGTTCGCTAACACTGAAGCTTTCTTT.

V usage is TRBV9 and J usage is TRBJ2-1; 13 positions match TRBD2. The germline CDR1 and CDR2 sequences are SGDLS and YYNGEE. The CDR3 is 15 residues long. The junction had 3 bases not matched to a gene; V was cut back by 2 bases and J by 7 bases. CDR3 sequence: CASSVQGLAGNEQFF. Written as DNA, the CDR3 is TGTGCCAGCAGCGTCCAGGGACTAGCGGGAAATGAGCAGTTCTTC.

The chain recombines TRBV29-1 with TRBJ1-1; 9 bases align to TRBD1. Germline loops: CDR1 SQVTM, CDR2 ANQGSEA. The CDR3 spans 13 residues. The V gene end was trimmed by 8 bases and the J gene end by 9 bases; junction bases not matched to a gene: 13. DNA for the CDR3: TGCAGCTGCGTCGGGACAGGGAGCCTGAAAGCTTTCTTT. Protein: CSCVGTGSLKAFF.

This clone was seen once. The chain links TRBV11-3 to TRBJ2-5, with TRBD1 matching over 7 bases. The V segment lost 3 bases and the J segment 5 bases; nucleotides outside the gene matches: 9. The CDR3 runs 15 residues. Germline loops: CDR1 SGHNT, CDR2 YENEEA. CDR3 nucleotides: TGTGCCAGCAGCTTGGGGACAGAGGTTTCGGAGACCCAGTACTTC. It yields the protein CASSLGTEVSETQYF.